The clone carrying this T cell receptor beta chain has only one observation. Its specificity is unknown. Sequenced by immunoSEQ multiplex PCR; TCRdb stores in-frame clones only, minus some. The sample consists of over 65,000 clones, less than 90% of them appearing once. Germline V gene data show CDR1 as SGHDN and CDR2 as FVKESK. There are 15 residues in the CDR3. The V end was cut by 1 base, the J end by 5 bases, with 13 bases between. This sample stems from a study of T cell responses to AZD1222 COVID-19 vaccine. In the study overall: The study pooled second doses at about 4 or about 12 weeks. Study results and caveats: The sample set comprised mostly white British donors with more females, and clonal diversity was possibly underestimated. When two AZD1222 doses had been given, Spike-specific TCR breadth and depth rose.

This sequence joins TRBV14 and TRBJ2-3, with D possibly being TRBD2 (6 bases). Sequenced material: peripheral blood, taken on day 0 of AZD1222 vaccination. The origin of this receptor is an adult in good health. This CDR3 reads CASSQVGGGKDTQYF. The CDR3 DNA reads as TGTGCCAGCAGCCAAGTAGGAGGCGGGAAAGATACGCAGTATTTT.